Presented here are 2 T cell receptor beta chains from one specimen sequenced in a study of blood T cell repertoires in COVID-19. Assay used: immunoSEQ multiplex PCR; TCRdb lists only in-frame clones, some missing. The sample holds more than 300,000 clones, more than 75% seen once. The sample was peripheral blood. These receptors originate from a woman under 30 who had recovered from COVID-19.

The rearrangement joins TRBV19 to TRBJ1-2; a weak D match, TRBD1 (5 bases). The V gene lost 1 base and the J gene lost 4 bases, with 7 bases spanning the gap. CDR1 LNHDA and CDR2 SQIVND come from the germline V gene (reference sequence). The CDR3 is 13 residues long. CDR3 in DNA: TGTGCCAGTAGTATAGCTGACAGCTATGGCTACACCTTC. It codes for CASSIADSYGYTF.

The V call is TRBV4-3, the J call TRBJ1-5; D is possibly TRBD1 (6 bases). The CDR3 runs to 15 residues. Germline V gene lookup returns CDR1 LGHNA and CDR2 YSLEER. The germline V and J ends were trimmed by 0 bases and 6 bases, with 12 bases remaining between them. This chain's CDR3 is CASSQDAVRGQPQHF. The CDR3, as DNA: TGCGCCAGCAGCCAAGACGCGGTCAGGGGTCAGCCCCAGCATTTT.